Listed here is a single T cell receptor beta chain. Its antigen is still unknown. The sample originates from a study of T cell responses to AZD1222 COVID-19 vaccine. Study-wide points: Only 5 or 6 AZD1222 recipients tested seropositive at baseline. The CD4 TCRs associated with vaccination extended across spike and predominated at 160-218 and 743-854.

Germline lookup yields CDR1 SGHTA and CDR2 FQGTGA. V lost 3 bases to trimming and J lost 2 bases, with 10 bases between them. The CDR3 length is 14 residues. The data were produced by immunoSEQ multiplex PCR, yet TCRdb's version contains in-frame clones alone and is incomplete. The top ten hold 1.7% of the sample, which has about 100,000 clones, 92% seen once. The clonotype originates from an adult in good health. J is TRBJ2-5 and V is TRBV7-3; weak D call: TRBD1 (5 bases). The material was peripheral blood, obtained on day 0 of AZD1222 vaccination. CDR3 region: CASSFRGGQETQYF. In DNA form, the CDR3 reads TGTGCCAGCAGCTTTAGGGGTGGTCAAGAGACCCAGTACTTC.